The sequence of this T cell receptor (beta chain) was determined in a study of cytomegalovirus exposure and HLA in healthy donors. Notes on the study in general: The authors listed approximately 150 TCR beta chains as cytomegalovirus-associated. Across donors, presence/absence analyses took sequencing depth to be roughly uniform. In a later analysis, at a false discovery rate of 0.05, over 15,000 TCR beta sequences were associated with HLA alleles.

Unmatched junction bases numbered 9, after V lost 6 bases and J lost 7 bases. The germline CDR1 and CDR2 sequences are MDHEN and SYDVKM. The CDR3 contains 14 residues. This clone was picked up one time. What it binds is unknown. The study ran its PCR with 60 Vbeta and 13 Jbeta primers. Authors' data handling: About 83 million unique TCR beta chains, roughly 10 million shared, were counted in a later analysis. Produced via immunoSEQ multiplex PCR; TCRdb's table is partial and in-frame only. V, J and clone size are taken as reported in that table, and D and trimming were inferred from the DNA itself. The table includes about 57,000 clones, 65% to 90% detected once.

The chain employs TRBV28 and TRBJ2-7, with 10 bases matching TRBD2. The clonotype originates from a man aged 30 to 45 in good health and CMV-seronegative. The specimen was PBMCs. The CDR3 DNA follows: TGTGCCAGCAGCGTTAGCGGGAGGAGGCATGAGCAGTACTTC. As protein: CASSVSGRRHEQYF.